A selection of T cell receptor beta chains follows, all from one sample in a study of Graves' ophthalmopathy and Graves' hyperthyroidism. TCRdb analysed the multiplex PCR reads with MiXCR anew, one entry per CDR3 protein. Of 680,000 or so distinct CDR3 sequences in the sample, approximately 22% are singletons; the top ten hold 7.1%. The sequencing sample was made of peripheral blood. The receptors stem from a woman aged 18-29 years with stable Graves' hyperthyroidism. Some clones in this sample may be carry-over from other donors' samples. Both conserved end residues are part of each CDR3. A D gene is named only where the DNA matches it firmly. Only part of the rows carry a size: once, few, many, or a class if the clone is expanded.

D gene: TRBD1; J gene: TRBJ1-5; V gene: TRBV27; clone size: many; CDR3 DNA: TGTGCCAGCAGACGCCATCACCTTACAGGGGGTCCGAGTCAGCCCCAGCATTTT; CDR3 protein: CASRRHHLTGGPSQPQHF
D gene: NA; J gene: TRBJ1-1; V gene: TRBV4-1; clone size: few; CDR3 DNA: TGCGCCAGCAGCGTACTACAGGGCGGGGACACTGAAGCTTTCTTT; CDR3 protein: CASSVLQGGDTEAFF
D gene: NA; J gene: TRBJ2-4; V gene: TRBV6-1; clone size: many; CDR3 DNA: TGTGCCAGCAGTGGGGGGGTAGAAAACATTCAGTACTTC; CDR3 protein: CASSGGVENIQYF
D gene: NA; J gene: TRBJ1-3; V gene: TRBV9; clone size: few; CDR3 DNA: TGTGCCAGCGCACCGGGAACAATCCCTGGAAACACCATATATTTT; CDR3 protein: CASAPGTIPGNTIYF
D gene: TRBD2; J gene: TRBJ2-7; V gene: TRBV6-5; clone size: NA; CDR3 DNA: TGTGCCAGCAGTTTTGGGTGGGCGGGGGGTTCCCTACGAGAGCAGTACTTC; CDR3 protein: CASSFGWAGGSLREQYF
D gene: NA; J gene: TRBJ2-7; V gene: TRBV20-1; clone size: many; CDR3 DNA: TGCAGTGCCACCTCTAACAGGGTGGTTTACGAGCAGTACTTC; CDR3 protein: CSATSNRVVYEQYF
D gene: NA; J gene: TRBJ2-5; V gene: TRBV19; clone size: many; CDR3 DNA: TGTGCCAGTAGTATAGATCTTGCAGAGACCCAGTACTTC; CDR3 protein: CASSIDLAETQYF
D gene: NA; J gene: TRBJ1-2; V gene: TRBV10-3; clone size: many; CDR3 DNA: TGTGCCATCAGTGAGTCGGGACAAAACTATGGCTACACCTTC; CDR3 protein: CAISESGQNYGYTF
D gene: NA; J gene: TRBJ2-2; V gene: TRBV20-1; clone size: many; CDR3 DNA: TGCAGTGCTAGAGAAGGGGCCGGGGAGCTGTTTTTT; CDR3 protein: CSAREGAGELFF
D gene: NA; J gene: TRBJ2-2; V gene: TRBV2; clone size: NA; CDR3 DNA: TGTGCCAGCAGTCTTAGCGGAATCTCGGGCACCGGGGAGCTGTTTTTT; CDR3 protein: CASSLSGISGTGELFF
D gene: NA; J gene: TRBJ2-2; V gene: TRBV12-3/TRBV12-4; clone size: NA; CDR3 DNA: TGTGCCAGCAGTACAGGACAGCCGACCGGGGAGCTGTTTTTT; CDR3 protein: CASSTGQPTGELFF
D gene: NA; J gene: TRBJ2-5; V gene: TRBV5-6; clone size: many; CDR3 DNA: TGTGCCAGCAGCTTGGGTGGGATGCAAGAGACCCAGTACTTC; CDR3 protein: CASSLGGMQETQYF
D gene: NA; J gene: TRBJ2-5; V gene: TRBV15; clone size: NA; CDR3 DNA: TGTGCCACCTGGGGCGGGGGCCTTGAAGAGACCCAGTACTTC; CDR3 protein: CATWGGGLEETQYF
D gene: NA; J gene: TRBJ2-2; V gene: TRBV20-1; clone size: many; CDR3 DNA: TGCAGTGCTAGGACTCAGGGTAACACCGGGGAGCTGTTTTTT; CDR3 protein: CSARTQGNTGELFF
D gene: TRBD2; J gene: TRBJ2-5; V gene: TRBV5-4; clone size: NA; CDR3 DNA: TGTGCCAGCACATTCGTGGGAGGGAAAGAGACCCAGTACTTC; CDR3 protein: CASTFVGGKETQYF
D gene: NA; J gene: TRBJ1-2; V gene: TRBV6-1; clone size: many; CDR3 DNA: TGTGCCAGCAGACTATACCGGGATCCTAACTATGGCTACACCTTC; CDR3 protein: CASRLYRDPNYGYTF
D gene: NA; J gene: TRBJ2-1; V gene: TRBV2; clone size: many; CDR3 DNA: TGTGCCAGCAGCGCAGAGAGCTCCTACAATGAGCAGTTCTTC; CDR3 protein: CASSAESSYNEQFF
D gene: NA; J gene: TRBJ2-7; V gene: TRBV5-1; clone size: NA; CDR3 DNA: TGCGCCAGCAGTCAATCGACACCTACCTACGAGCAGTACTTC; CDR3 protein: CASSQSTPTYEQYF
D gene: NA; J gene: TRBJ2-7; V gene: TRBV19; clone size: many; CDR3 DNA: TGTGCCACCCAGGGCCGCTCCTACGAGCAGTACTTC; CDR3 protein: CATQGRSYEQYF
D gene: NA; J gene: TRBJ1-1; V gene: TRBV6-1; clone size: NA; CDR3 DNA: TGTGCCAGCAGGGAAGGGACACTGAACACTGAAGCTTTCTTT; CDR3 protein: CASREGTLNTEAFF
D gene: NA; J gene: TRBJ1-3; V gene: TRBV14; clone size: NA; CDR3 DNA: TGTGCCAGCAGCCGAAGGTCCTCGAGCTCTGGAAACACCATATATTTT; CDR3 protein: CASSRRSSSSGNTIYF
D gene: NA; J gene: TRBJ2-2; V gene: TRBV6-2/TRBV6-3; clone size: NA; CDR3 DNA: TGTGCCAGCAGATCCCCCCCGTCCGGGGAGCTGTTTTTT; CDR3 protein: CASRSPPSGELFF
D gene: NA; J gene: TRBJ1-1; V gene: TRBV6-5; clone size: many; CDR3 DNA: TGTGCCAGCAGTTTTCCTAGCTCTGAAGCTTTCTTT; CDR3 protein: CASSFPSSEAFF